The clone carrying this T cell receptor (beta chain) was found a few times. Its target is unknown. Amplification used 60 Vbeta primers and 13 Jbeta primers. The repertoire was sequenced with immunoSEQ multiplex PCR; TCRdb's copy has only in-frame clones and lacks some. The sample carries roughly 140,000 clones, roughly 80% recorded once. This sample was included in a study of cytomegalovirus exposure and HLA in healthy donors. Study-wide results and caveats: Certain sequence variants were highly shared and formed a cluster, and this cluster was likely a sequencing artifact.

Germline CDR1 reads SEHNR; CDR2 reads FQNEAQ (reference sequence). The CDR3 is made up of 17 amino acids. V was clipped by 0 bases and J by 5 bases, with 19 bases between them. The sequence derives from a man between 18 and 29 years old in good health and CMV-seronegative. This sequence joins TRBV7-9 and TRBJ1-1; the D gene is possibly TRBD1 (5 bases). Sequencing was done on a sample of PBMCs. The CDR3, as DNA: TGTGCCAGCAGCTTAGCGAAGGAGGGGCCCCCCAATACTGAAGCTTTCTTT. Translated, it gives CASSLAKEGPPNTEAFF.